The following is a TCR beta chain sequence with its context. Its antigen is not known. The data originate from a study of cytomegalovirus exposure and HLA in healthy donors. Findings and limits, study-wide: In a later analysis, DRB1 alleles had the most associated TCRs; HLA-C alleles the fewest. TCR beta V- and J-gene trimming, according to a later analysis, was linked to a missense DCLRE1C variant.

The V and J ends lost 4 bases and 2 bases respectively, with 15 bases between them. The germline V gene encodes CDR1 SGHNT and CDR2 YYREEE (reference sequence). The CDR3 has 16 residues. The PCR was carried out with 60 Vbeta primers and 13 Jbeta primers. As handled by the study authors: An analysis that came later counted roughly 87 million unique TCR beta chains, 10 million to 12 million shared. Assay used: immunoSEQ multiplex PCR; TCRdb lists only in-frame clones, some missing. For V, J and clone size, that table is used; D and trimming come from the DNA. The table lists approximately 220,000 clones, approximately 81% of them singletons, with 2.9% in the top ten.

The rearrangement uses TRBV5-4 and TRBJ1-4; D not resolved. The sequenced sample consisted of PBMCs. This TCR derives from a man between 25 and 39 years old in good health and CMV-seronegative. CDR3 DNA: TGTGCCAGCAGCCAGGCCATTTTCGCGACTAATGAAAAACTGTTTTTT. Protein product: CASSQAIFATNEKLFF.